The sequence of this T cell receptor (beta chain) was determined in a study of blood T cell repertoires in COVID-19. As for the study in general: Sample material is recorded as cDNA or gDNA derived from T cells, B-cell-depleted T cells, or PBMCs.

Individuals drawn from around 24 US areas were about 18 to 100 years old. The CDR3 loop spans 14 amino acids. Trimming took 1 base from V and 1 from J, leaving 7 bases between them. In germline, CDR1 is SGHTA, CDR2 FQGNSA. Original analysis: Amplification from reference gene primers served as the basis for estimated nucleated cell counts. Measured with immunoSEQ multiplex PCR; TCRdb has only the in-frame clones, and not every one. The V and J calls and clone size are taken from that table; D and trimming were inferred from the DNA. The repertoire has around 300,000 clones, around 90% of them found once; the top ten carry 0.9% to 1.2%.

This chain uses TRBV7-2 with TRBJ1-1; no reliable D call. Sequenced input: PBMCs or T cells enriched from blood (not recorded which). The source is a young woman who had recovered from COVID-19. CDR3 sequence: CASSLDSGNTEAFF. The CDR3 nucleotides read TGTGCCAGCAGCTTAGACAGTGGGAACACTGAAGCTTTCTTT.